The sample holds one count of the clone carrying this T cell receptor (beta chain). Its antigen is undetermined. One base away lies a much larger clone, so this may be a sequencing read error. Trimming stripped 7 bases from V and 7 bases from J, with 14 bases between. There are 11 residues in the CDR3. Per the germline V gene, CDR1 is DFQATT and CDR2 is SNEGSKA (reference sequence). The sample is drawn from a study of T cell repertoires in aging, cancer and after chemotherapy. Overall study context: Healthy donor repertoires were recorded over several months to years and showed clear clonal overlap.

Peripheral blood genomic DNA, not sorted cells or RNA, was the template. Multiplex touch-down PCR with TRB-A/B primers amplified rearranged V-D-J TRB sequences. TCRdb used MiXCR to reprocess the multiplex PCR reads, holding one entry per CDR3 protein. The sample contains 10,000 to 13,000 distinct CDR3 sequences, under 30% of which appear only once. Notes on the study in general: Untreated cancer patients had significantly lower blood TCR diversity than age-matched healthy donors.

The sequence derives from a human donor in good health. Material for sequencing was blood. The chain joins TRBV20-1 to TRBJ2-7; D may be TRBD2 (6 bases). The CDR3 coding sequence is TGCAGTGTGGGGACTTACAATGAGCAGTACTTC. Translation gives CSVGTYNEQYF.